This section outlines one T cell receptor (beta chain) sequence together with its context. V shed 4 bases and J shed 0 bases, with 13 bases lying between them. Germline V CDR1 and CDR2: SGHTA, FQGNSA. The CDR3 has 16 residues. PCR was performed a second time for roughly 6 to 12 cycles using a sample-barcoded 5' primer and a J-beta primer mix. TCRdb itself ran the 5' RACE reads through MiXCR, one entry per CDR3 protein. The sample contains some 780,000 distinct CDR3 sequences, roughly three fifths of which appear only once. Isolation yielded PBMCs, at least 6 million per sample, in every case. The sample comes from a study of blood T cells in healthy people across ages.

This receptor was taken from a man aged 35-49 years in good health. Sequenced sample: blood. The chain employs TRBV7-2 and TRBJ2-1; weak D call: TRBD2 (6 bases). CDR3 residues: CASSSSGTGSYNEQFF. CDR3 nucleotides: TGTGCCAGCAGCTCCTCCGGGACTGGCTCCTACAATGAGCAGTTCTTC.